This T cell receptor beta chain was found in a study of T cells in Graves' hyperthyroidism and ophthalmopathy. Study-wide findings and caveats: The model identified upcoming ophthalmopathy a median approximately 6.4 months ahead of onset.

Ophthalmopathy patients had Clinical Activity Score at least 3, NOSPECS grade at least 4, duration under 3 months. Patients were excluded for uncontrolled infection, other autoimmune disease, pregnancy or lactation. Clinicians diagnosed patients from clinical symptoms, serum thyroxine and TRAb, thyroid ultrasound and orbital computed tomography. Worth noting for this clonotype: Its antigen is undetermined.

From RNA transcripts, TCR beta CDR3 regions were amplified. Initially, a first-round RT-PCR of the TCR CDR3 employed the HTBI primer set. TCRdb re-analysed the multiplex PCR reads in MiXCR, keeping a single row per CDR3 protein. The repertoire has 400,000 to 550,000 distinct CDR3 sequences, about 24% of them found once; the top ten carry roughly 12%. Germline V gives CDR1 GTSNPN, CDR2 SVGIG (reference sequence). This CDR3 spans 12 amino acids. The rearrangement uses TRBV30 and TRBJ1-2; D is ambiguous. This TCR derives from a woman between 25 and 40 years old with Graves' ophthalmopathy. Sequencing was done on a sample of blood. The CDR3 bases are TGTGCATGCAACGACGGATCCTATGGCTACACCTTC. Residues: CACNDGSYGYTF.